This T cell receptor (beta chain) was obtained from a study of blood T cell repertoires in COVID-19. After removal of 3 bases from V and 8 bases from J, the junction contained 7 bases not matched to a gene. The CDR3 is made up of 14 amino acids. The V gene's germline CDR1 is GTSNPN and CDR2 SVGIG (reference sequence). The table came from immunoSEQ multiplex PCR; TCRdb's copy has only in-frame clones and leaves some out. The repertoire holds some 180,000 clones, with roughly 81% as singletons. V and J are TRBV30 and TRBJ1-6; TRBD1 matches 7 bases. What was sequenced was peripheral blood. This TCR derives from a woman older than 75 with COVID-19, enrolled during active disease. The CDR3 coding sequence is TGTGCCTGGAGCACAGGGACAGACGATTCACCCCTCCACTTT. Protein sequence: CAWSTGTDDSPLHF.